This TCR beta chain stems from a study of lung T cells in sarcoidosis with Löfgren's syndrome. This clonotype was counted at least ten times. CDR1 MNHEY and CDR2 SVGEGT come from the germline V gene. CDR3 length: 15 amino acids. The junction had 7 bases not matched to a gene; V was cut back by 7 bases and J by 0 bases. TCRdb ran MiXCR on the reads and lists one entry per CDR3 protein. Of 50,000 to 65,000 distinct CDR3 sequences in the sample, around 20% are singletons; the top ten hold 2% to 2.5%. The chain joins TRBV6-2 or TRBV6-3 to TRBJ2-3, with 7 bases aligning to TRBD2. The material sequenced was CD4+ T cells from PBMCs. The source is a human donor with sarcoidosis (Löfgren's syndrome or another form), or a control subject (not recorded which). The CDR3 bases are TGTGCCAGCACTCCGGGGGGAACTAGCACAGATACGCAGTATTTT. Its protein product is CASTPGGTSTDTQYF.